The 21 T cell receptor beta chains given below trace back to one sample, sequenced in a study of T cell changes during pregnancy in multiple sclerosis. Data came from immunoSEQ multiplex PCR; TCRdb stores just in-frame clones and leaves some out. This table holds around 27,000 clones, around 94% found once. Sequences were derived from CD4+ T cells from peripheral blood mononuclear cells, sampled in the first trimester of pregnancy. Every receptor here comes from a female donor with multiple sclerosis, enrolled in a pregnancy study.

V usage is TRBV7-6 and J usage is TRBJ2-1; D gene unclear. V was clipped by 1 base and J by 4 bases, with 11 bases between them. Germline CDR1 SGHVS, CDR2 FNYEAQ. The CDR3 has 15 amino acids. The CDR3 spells CASSLGFPRYNEQFF. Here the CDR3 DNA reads TGTGCCAGCAGCTTAGGGTTCCCTCGGTACAATGAGCAGTTCTTC.

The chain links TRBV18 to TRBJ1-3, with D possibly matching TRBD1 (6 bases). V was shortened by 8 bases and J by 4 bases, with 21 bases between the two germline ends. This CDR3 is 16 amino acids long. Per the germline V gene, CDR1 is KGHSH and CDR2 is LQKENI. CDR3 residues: CASHPWVGTGGNTIYF. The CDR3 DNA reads TGTGCCAGCCACCCCTGGGTCGGAACAGGGGGAAACACCATATATTTT. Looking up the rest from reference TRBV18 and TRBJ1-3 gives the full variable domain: NAGVMQNPRHLVRRRGQEARLRCSPMKGHSHVYWYRQLPEEGLKFMVYLQKENIIDESGMPKERFSAEFPKEGPSILRIQQVVRGDSAAYFCASHPWVGTGGNTIYFGEGSWLTVV.

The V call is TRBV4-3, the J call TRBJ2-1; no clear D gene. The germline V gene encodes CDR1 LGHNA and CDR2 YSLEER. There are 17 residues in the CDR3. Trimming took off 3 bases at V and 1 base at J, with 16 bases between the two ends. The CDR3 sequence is CASSQTPYLESYNEQFF. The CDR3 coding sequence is TGCGCCAGCAGCCAGACCCCCTACCTGGAGTCCTACAATGAGCAGTTCTTC.

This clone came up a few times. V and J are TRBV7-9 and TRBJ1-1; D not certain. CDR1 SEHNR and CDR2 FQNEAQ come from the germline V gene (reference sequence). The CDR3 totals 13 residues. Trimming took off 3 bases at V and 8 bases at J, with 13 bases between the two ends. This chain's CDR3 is CASSLEQIGEAFF. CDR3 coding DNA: TGTGCCAGCAGCTTGGAACAGATTGGCGAAGCTTTCTTT.

CDR3 loop: CASTSTGANYGYTF. The CDR3 DNA reads as TGCGCCAGCACCTCGACAGGGGCTAACTATGGCTACACCTTC. V usage is TRBV5-1 and J usage is TRBJ1-2, with TRBD1 matching over 8 bases. Trimming removed 6 bases from V and 0 bases from J; junction bases left unmatched: 4. The CDR3 covers 14 residues. Germline assignment: CDR1 SGHRS and CDR2 YFSETQ.

The CDR3 region has the DNA TGTGCCAGTACCAAACGCGGGGGGTCCTCTCTGAACACTGAAGCTTTCTTT. Translating it yields CASTKRGGSSLNTEAFF. The chain couples TRBV19 to TRBJ1-1, with D perhaps TRBD1 (5 bases). The CDR3 sequence is 17 residues long. Trimming stripped 7 bases from V and 0 bases from J, with 21 bases between. Germline CDR1 reads LNHDA; CDR2 reads SQIVND (reference sequence).

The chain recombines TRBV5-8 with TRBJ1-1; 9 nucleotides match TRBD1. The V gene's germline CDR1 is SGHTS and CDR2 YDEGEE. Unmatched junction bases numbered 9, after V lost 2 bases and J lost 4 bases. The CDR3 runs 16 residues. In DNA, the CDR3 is TGTGCCAGCAGCTTCGTCCCGGGACAGGGAGGCACTGAAGCTTTCTTT. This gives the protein CASSFVPGQGGTEAFF.

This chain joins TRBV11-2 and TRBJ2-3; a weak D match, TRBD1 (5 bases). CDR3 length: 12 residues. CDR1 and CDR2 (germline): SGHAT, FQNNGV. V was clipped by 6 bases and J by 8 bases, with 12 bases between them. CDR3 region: CASSPGLGTQYF. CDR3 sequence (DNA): TGTGCCAGCAGTCCAGGGTTAGGTACGCAGTATTTT.

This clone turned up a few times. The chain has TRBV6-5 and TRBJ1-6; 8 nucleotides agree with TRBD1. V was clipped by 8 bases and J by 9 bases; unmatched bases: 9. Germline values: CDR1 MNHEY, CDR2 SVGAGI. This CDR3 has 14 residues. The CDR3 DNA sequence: TGTGCCAGCTCAAATACAGGGGGTGGTTCACCCCTCCACTTT. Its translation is CASSNTGGGSPLHF.

The CDR3 DNA reads as TGTGCCAGCAGTCTGACTCGGGACTCTTACGAGCAGTACTTC. This gives the protein CASSLTRDSYEQYF. The chain carries TRBV27 and TRBJ2-7; D is perhaps TRBD2 (6 bases). This CDR3 has 14 amino acids. Germline loops: CDR1 MNHEY, CDR2 SMNVEV (reference sequence). Trimming stripped 5 bases from V and 4 bases from J, with 15 bases between.

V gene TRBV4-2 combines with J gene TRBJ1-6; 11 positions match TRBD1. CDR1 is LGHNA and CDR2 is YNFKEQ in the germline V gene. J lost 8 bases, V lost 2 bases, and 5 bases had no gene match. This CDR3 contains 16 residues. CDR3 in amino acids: CASSQNRDRGDSPLHF. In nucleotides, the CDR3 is TGTGCCAGCAGCCAAAACCGGGACAGGGGGGATTCACCCCTCCACTTT.

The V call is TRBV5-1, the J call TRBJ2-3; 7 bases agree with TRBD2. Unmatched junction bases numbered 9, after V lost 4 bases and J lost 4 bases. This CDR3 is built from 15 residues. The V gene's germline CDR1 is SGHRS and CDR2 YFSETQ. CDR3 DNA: TGCGCCAGCAGCGGCGGGACTAATACCGCAGATACGCAGTATTTT. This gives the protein CASSGGTNTADTQYF. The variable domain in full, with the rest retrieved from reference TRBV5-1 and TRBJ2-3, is KAGVTQTPRYLIKTRGQQVTLSCSPISGHRSVSWYQQTPGQGLQFLFEYFSETQRNKGNFPGRFSGRQFSNSRSEMNVSTLELGDSALYLCASSGGTNTADTQYFGPGTRLTVL.

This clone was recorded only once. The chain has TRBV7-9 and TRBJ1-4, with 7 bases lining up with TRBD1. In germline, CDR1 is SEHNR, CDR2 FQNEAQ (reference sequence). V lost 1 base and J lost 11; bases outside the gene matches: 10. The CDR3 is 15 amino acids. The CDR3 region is CASSLGDSRHSKLFF. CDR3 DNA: TGTGCCAGCAGCTTAGGGGACAGTCGGCACAGCAAACTGTTTTTT.

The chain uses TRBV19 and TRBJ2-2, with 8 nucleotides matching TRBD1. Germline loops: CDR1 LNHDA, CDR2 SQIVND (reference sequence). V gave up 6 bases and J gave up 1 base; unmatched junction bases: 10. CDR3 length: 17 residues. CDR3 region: CASSLSGGTGNTGELFF. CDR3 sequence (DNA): TGTGCCAGTAGCCTATCCGGCGGGACAGGGAACACCGGGGAGCTGTTTTTT.

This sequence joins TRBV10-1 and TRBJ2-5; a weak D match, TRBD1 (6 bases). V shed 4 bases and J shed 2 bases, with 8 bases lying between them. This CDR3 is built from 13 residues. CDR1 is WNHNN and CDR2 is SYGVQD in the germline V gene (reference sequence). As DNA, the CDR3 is TGCGCCAGCAGTGGGACAGATCAAGAGACCCAGTACTTC. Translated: CASSGTDQETQYF.

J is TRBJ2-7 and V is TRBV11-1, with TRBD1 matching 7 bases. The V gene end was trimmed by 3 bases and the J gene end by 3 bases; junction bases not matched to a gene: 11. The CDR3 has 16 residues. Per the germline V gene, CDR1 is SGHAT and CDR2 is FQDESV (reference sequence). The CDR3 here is CASSFRPRQGDYEQYF. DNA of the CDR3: TGTGCCAGCAGCTTCCGGCCGAGACAGGGTGACTACGAGCAGTACTTC.

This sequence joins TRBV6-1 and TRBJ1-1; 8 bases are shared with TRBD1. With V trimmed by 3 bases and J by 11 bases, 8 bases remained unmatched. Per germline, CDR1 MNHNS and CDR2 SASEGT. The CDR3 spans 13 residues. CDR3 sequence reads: CASSDRVDRAAFF. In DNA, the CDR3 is TGTGCCAGCAGTGACAGGGTGGACAGGGCGGCTTTCTTT.

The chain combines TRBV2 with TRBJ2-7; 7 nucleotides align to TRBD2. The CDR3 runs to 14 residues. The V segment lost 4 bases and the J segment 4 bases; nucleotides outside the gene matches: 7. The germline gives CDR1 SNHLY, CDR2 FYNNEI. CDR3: CASSGPGLLYEQYF. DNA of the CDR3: TGTGCCAGCAGTGGTCCGGGACTACTATACGAGCAGTACTTC. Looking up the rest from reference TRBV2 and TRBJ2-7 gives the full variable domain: EPEVTQTPSHQVTQMGQEVILRCVPISNHLYFYWYRQILGQKVEFLVSFYNNEISEKSEIFDDQFSVERPDGSNFTLKIRSTKLEDSAMYFCASSGPGLLYEQYFGPGTRLTVT.

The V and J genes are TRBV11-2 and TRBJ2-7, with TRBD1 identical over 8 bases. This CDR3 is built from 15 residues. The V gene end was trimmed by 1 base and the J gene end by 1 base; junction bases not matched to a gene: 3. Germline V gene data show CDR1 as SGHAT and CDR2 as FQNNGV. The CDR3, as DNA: TGTGCCAGCAGCTTAGGGGGGACAGGATCCTACGAGCAGTACTTC. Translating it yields CASSLGGTGSYEQYF.

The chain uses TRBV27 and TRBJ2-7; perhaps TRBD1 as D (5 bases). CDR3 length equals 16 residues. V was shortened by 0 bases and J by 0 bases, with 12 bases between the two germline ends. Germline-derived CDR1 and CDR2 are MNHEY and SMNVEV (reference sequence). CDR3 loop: CASSLSNRFSSYEQYF. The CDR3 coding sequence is TGTGCCAGCAGTTTATCGAACAGGTTCAGCTCCTACGAGCAGTACTTC.

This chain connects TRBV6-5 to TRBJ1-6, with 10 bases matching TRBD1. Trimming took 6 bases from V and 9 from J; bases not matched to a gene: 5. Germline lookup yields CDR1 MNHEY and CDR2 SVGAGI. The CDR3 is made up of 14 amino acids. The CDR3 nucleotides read TGTGCCAGCAGCGGACAGGGGGTGGGTTCACCCCTCCACTTT. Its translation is CASSGQGVGSPLHF.